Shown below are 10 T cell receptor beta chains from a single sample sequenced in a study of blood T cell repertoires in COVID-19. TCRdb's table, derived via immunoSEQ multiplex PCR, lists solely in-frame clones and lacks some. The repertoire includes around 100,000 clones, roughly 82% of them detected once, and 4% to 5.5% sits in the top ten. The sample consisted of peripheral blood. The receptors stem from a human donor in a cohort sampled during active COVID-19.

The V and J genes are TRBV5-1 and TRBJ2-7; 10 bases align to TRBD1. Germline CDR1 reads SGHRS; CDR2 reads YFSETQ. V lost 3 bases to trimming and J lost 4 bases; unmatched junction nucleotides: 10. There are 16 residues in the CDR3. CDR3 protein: CASSSLDRGLSYEQYF. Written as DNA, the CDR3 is TGCGCCAGCAGCTCACTCGACAGGGGGCTATCGTACGAGCAGTACTTC.

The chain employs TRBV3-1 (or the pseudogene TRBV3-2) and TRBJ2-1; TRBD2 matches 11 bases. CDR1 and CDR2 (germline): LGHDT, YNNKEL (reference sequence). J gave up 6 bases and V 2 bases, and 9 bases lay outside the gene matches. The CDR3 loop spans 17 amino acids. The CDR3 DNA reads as TGTGCCAGCAGCCAACACCCTAGCGGGGGGCCCCCCAATGAGCAGTTCTTC. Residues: CASSQHPSGGPPNEQFF.

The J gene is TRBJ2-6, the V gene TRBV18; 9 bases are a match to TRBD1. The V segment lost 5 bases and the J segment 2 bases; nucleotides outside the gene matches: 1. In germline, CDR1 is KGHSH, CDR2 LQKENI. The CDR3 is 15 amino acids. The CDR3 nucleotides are TGTGCCAGCTCAGGGGACAGGGCTGGGGCCAACGTCCTGACTTTC. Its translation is CASSGDRAGANVLTF.

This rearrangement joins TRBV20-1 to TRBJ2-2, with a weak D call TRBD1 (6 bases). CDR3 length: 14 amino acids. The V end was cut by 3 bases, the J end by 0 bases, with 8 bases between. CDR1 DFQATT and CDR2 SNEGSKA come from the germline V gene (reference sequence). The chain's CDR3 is CSASYRANTGELFF. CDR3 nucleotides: TGCAGTGCTAGTTACAGGGCGAACACCGGGGAGCTGTTTTTT.

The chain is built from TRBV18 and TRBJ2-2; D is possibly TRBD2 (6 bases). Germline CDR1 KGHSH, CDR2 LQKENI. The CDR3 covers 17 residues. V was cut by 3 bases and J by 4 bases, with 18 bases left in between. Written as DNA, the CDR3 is TGTGCCAGCTCACCCGGTAGGGCCCGGGGGAGCACCGGGGAGCTGTTTTTT. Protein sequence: CASSPGRARGSTGELFF.

This CDR3 reads CASSLARQGNEAFF. Written as DNA, the CDR3 is TGTGCCAGCAGCTTAGCACGACAGGGCAATGAAGCTTTCTTT. The rearrangement joins TRBV7-9 to TRBJ1-1, with 7 nucleotides matching TRBD1. Looked up from germline, CDR1 is SEHNR and CDR2 is FQNEAQ (reference sequence). With V trimmed by 0 bases and J by 7 bases, 5 bases remained unmatched. The CDR3 totals 14 residues.

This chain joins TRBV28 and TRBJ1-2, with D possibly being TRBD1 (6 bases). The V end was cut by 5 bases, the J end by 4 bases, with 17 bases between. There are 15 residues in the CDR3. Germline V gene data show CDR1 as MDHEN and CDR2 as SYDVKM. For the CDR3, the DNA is TGTGCCAGCAGTCCCAACGGGGACATCAGCTATGGCTACACCTTC. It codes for CASSPNGDISYGYTF.

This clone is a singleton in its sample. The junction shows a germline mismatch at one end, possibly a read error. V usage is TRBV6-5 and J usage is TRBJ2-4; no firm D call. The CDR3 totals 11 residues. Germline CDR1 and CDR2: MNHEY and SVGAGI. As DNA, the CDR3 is TGTGCCAGCAGTGACTCGACTTTTCAGTACTTC. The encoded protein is CASSDSTFQYF.

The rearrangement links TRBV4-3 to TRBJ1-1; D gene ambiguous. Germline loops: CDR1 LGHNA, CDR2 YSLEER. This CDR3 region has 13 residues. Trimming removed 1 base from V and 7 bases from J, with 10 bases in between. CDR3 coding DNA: TGCGCCAGCAGCCAAGTCCGAGGTGATGAAGCTTTCTTT. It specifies CASSQVRGDEAFF.

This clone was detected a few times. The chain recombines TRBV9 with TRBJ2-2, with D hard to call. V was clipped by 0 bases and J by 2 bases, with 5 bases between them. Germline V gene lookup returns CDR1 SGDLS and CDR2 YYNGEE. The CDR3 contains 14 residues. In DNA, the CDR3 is TGTGCCAGCAGCGTAGGACTTAACACCGGGGAGCTGTTTTTT. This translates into CASSVGLNTGELFF.